These T cell receptor beta chains were read from a single sample in a study of T cell changes during pregnancy in multiple sclerosis. Profiled with immunoSEQ multiplex PCR; TCRdb holds only in-frame clones, not every one. The repertoire holds approximately 25,000 clones, with 88% as singletons. The specimen was CD4+ T cells from peripheral blood mononuclear cells, collected in the first trimester of pregnancy. These receptor sequences come from a female donor in good health, enrolled as a control in a pregnancy study. Each CDR3 is given with its conserved first and last residue. The order of the fields is V gene, D gene, J gene, clone size, CDR3 DNA, CDR3 protein. A D gene is named only where the DNA matches it firmly. Clone size is shown for a subset of rows, as once, few, many or a class of expanded clone.

V gene: TRBV9
D gene: TRBD1
J gene: TRBJ2-2
clone size: NA
CDR3 DNA: TGTGCCAGCAGTCCACAGGGGAGTAACACCGGGGAGCTGTTTTTT
CDR3 protein: CASSPQGSNTGELFF

V gene: TRBV7-3
D gene: TRBD2
J gene: TRBJ2-7
clone size: NA
CDR3 DNA: TGTGCCAGCAGCTTAACGGGGGGGGCCTACGAGCAGTACTTC
CDR3 protein: CASSLTGGAYEQYF

V gene: TRBV28
D gene: NA
J gene: TRBJ1-2
clone size: few
CDR3 DNA: TGTGCCAGCAGTCCCCAGGGGTCATATGGCTACACCTTC
CDR3 protein: CASSPQGSYGYTF

V gene: TRBV6-1
D gene: NA
J gene: TRBJ1-2
clone size: few
CDR3 DNA: TGTGCCAGCAGTGAAAGAGTAGAGGCCTATGGCTACACCTTC
CDR3 protein: CASSERVEAYGYTF

V gene: TRBV19
D gene: NA
J gene: TRBJ1-2
clone size: NA
CDR3 DNA: TGTGCCAGTAGTATAGATGTAACAGGATATGGGAATGGCTACACCTTC
CDR3 protein: CASSIDVTGYGNGYTF

V gene: TRBV5-6
D gene: TRBD1
J gene: TRBJ1-2
clone size: NA
CDR3 DNA: TGTGCCAGCAGCTTGGGACAGGGGGATGGCTACACCTTC
CDR3 protein: CASSLGQGDGYTF

V gene: TRBV18
D gene: TRBD1
J gene: TRBJ2-4
clone size: NA
CDR3 DNA: TGTGCCAGCTCACCTCTGCCGGGACAGGGGGTAACTAACACCAAAAACATTCAGTACTTC
CDR3 protein: CASSPLPGQGVTNTKNIQYF

V gene: TRBV6-6
D gene: NA
J gene: TRBJ2-1
clone size: NA
CDR3 DNA: TGTGCCAGCACCACAACGAGAGGACAGCTCAATGAGCAGTTCTTC
CDR3 protein: CASTTTRGQLNEQFF

V gene: TRBV5-4
D gene: TRBD1
J gene: TRBJ1-2
clone size: once
CDR3 DNA: TGTGCCAGCGGGAGACAGGGGTACGGCTACACCTTC
CDR3 protein: CASGRQGYGYTF

V gene: TRBV5-1
D gene: NA
J gene: TRBJ1-1
clone size: NA
CDR3 DNA: TGCGCCAGCAGCTTGGAGGGGATGAACACTGAAGCTTTCTTT
CDR3 protein: CASSLEGMNTEAFF

V gene: TRBV10-3
D gene: TRBD1
J gene: TRBJ1-5
clone size: NA
CDR3 DNA: TGTGCCATCAGTGAAGCAGGGGGCCAGCCCCAGCATTTT
CDR3 protein: CAISEAGGQPQHF

V gene: TRBV28
D gene: NA
J gene: TRBJ1-2
clone size: NA
CDR3 DNA: TGTGCCAGCAGTTCCGCCCAGGGCGCCAACTATGGCTACACCTTC
CDR3 protein: CASSSAQGANYGYTF

V gene: TRBV18
D gene: TRBD1
J gene: TRBJ1-4
clone size: NA
CDR3 DNA: TGTGCCAGCTCACCACCGATCCAGGGGGTTCAACTGTTTTTT
CDR3 protein: CASSPPIQGVQLFF

V gene: TRBV25-1
D gene: TRBD1
J gene: TRBJ1-1
clone size: NA
CDR3 DNA: TGTGCCAGCAGTGCAGGAATACAGGGGCCCAACACTGAAGCTTTCTTT
CDR3 protein: CASSAGIQGPNTEAFF

V gene: TRBV30
D gene: NA
J gene: TRBJ1-2
clone size: NA
CDR3 DNA: TGTGCCTGGGGAACGACAGGATATGGCTACACCTTC
CDR3 protein: CAWGTTGYGYTF

V gene: TRBV28
D gene: NA
J gene: TRBJ2-1
clone size: NA
CDR3 DNA: TGTGCCAGCACCGACAGGTTGGGTGAGCAGTTCTTC
CDR3 protein: CASTDRLGEQFF

V gene: TRBV7-9
D gene: NA
J gene: TRBJ2-5
clone size: NA
CDR3 DNA: TGTGCCAGCAGCCGCGGGGGCGCAGAGACCCAGTACTTC
CDR3 protein: CASSRGGAETQYF

V gene: TRBV7-9
D gene: TRBD2
J gene: TRBJ2-1
clone size: NA
CDR3 DNA: TGTGCCAGCAGCTTAGGTCGGCTAGCGGGCGCTATAATCAATGAGCAGTTCTTC
CDR3 protein: CASSLGRLAGAIINEQFF

V gene: TRBV12-5
D gene: NA
J gene: TRBJ2-7
clone size: NA
CDR3 DNA: TGTGCTAGTGGTTCCCTCTTAAGGACGATCCGGGGGTGGGAGCAGTACTTC
CDR3 protein: CASGSLLRTIRGWEQYF

V gene: TRBV9
D gene: NA
J gene: TRBJ2-2
clone size: NA
CDR3 DNA: TGTGCCAGCAGCGCCGCCACAGGATTTAACACCGGGGAGCTGTTTTTT
CDR3 protein: CASSAATGFNTGELFF

V gene: TRBV19
D gene: NA
J gene: TRBJ1-5
clone size: NA
CDR3 DNA: TGTGCCAGTAGTATACGGGAGGGTTCGAGCAATCAGCCCCAGCATTTT
CDR3 protein: CASSIREGSSNQPQHF

V gene: TRBV27
D gene: NA
J gene: TRBJ2-4
clone size: NA
CDR3 DNA: TGTGCCAGCAGTTCAGACCACAGGGAACGCATTCAGTACTTC
CDR3 protein: CASSSDHRERIQYF

V gene: TRBV29-1
D gene: TRBD2
J gene: TRBJ2-3
clone size: NA
CDR3 DNA: TGCAGCGTTACTGGGCGGGAGTCGGCAGATACGCAGTATTTT
CDR3 protein: CSVTGRESADTQYF

V gene: TRBV12-5
D gene: TRBD1
J gene: TRBJ2-5
clone size: once
CDR3 DNA: TGTGCTAGTGGCATCGGGACAGGACCTGGGGAGACCCAGTACTTC
CDR3 protein: CASGIGTGPGETQYF

V gene: TRBV9
D gene: TRBD2
J gene: TRBJ2-2
clone size: once
CDR3 DNA: TGTGCCAGCAGCGTTCTAGGACTAGCGGGAGGAACCGGGGAGCTGTTTTTT
CDR3 protein: CASSVLGLAGGTGELFF

V gene: TRBV28
D gene: NA
J gene: TRBJ1-4
clone size: NA
CDR3 DNA: TGTGCCAGCAGTTTAGGCTGGGGCAATGAAAAACTGTTTTTT
CDR3 protein: CASSLGWGNEKLFF